This T cell receptor (beta chain) originates from a study of human T cells and chemical hapten exposure. CDR3 length equals 16 residues. V lost 6 bases, J lost 4 bases, and 10 bases stayed unmatched. CDR1 MGHRA and CDR2 YSYEKL come from the germline V gene. Separate cDNA molecules received unique molecular identifiers, which the library attached to them. TCRdb re-analysed the reads in MiXCR, keeping a single row per CDR3 protein. The sample yields about 120,000 distinct CDR3 sequences, approximately 9% seen once. RNA extraction used unfractionated whole blood as the source of total RNA. This clonotype was seen ten or more times.

The rearrangement joins TRBV4-1 to TRBJ2-3; 10 bases are shared with TRBD2. The TCR originated in a human donor in good health. Some clones in this sample may be carry-over from other donors' samples. The sequenced material came from whole blood. The CDR3 protein is CASRQLAGTRADTQYF. The CDR3 DNA follows: TGCGCCAGCAGGCAACTAGCGGGGACACGCGCAGATACGCAGTATTTT.